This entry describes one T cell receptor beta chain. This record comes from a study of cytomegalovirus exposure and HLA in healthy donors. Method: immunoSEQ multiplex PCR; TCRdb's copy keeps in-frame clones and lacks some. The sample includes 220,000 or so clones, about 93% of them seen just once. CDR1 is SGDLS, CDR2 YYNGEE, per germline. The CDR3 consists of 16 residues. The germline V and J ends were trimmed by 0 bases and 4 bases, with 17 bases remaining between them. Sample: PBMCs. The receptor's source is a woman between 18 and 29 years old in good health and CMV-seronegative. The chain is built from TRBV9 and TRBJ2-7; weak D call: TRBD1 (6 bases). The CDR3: CASSVGIRGGAYEQYF. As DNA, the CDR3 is TGTGCCAGCAGCGTAGGTATAAGAGGGGGTGCATACGAGCAGTACTTC.